The rows below give T cell receptor beta chains drawn from one sample of a study of early T cells in non-severe SARS-CoV-2 infection. TCRdb redid the calling of the 5' RACE reads with MiXCR, one entry per CDR3 protein. The data contain approximately 28,000 distinct CDR3 sequences, about 4.5% of them singletons. Sample: whole blood, taken at baseline. The source of these receptors is an adult who was a healthcare worker with PCR-confirmed SARS-CoV-2 infection or an uninfected control (not recorded which). Both conserved end residues are part of each CDR3. The D gene is left open where the match is weak. Clone size is stated in some rows and not others, as once, few, many or a class when expanded.

clone_size	v_call	d_call	j_call	cdr3_nt	cdr3_aa
many	TRBV3-1	.	TRBJ1-5	TGTGCCAGCAGCCAAGGAAGCAATCAGCCCCAGCATTTT	CASSQGSNQPQHF
many	TRBV20-1	.	TRBJ2-5	TGCAGTGCTAGAGAACAGGTGGAGACCCAGTACTTC	CSAREQVETQYF
many	TRBV27	.	TRBJ1-6	TGTGCCAGCAGTAGGGGGAATTCACCCCTCCACTTT	CASSRGNSPLHF
many	TRBV30	.	TRBJ1-3	TGTGCCTGGAGTGACGGACAGACCTCTGGAAACACCATATATTTT	CAWSDGQTSGNTIYF
.	TRBV7-9	TRBD2	TRBJ2-1	TGTGCCAGCAGCTTTAGCGGGAGCTCCTACAATGAGCAGTTCTTC	CASSFSGSSYNEQFF
many	TRBV29-1	TRBD2	TRBJ2-7	TGCAGCGTTGATGCGGGAGGGCCTCCCGAGCAGTACTTC	CSVDAGGPPEQYF
many	TRBV9	.	TRBJ2-3	TGTGCCAGCAGCGCGACGACGGTAAGGGCAGATACGCAGTATTTT	CASSATTVRADTQYF
many	TRBV5-1	TRBD1	TRBJ1-1	TGCGCCAGCAGCTTGCAGGGGGACACTGAAGCTTTCTTT	CASSLQGDTEAFF
few	TRBV19	.	TRBJ1-5	TGTGCCAGTAGTATAGGCCGGGGGAGCAATCAGCCCCAGCATTTT	CASSIGRGSNQPQHF
few	TRBV2	TRBD1	TRBJ1-1	TGTGCCAGCACCCTCGACAGGGCCACTGAAGCTTTCTTT	CASTLDRATEAFF
many	TRBV29-1	.	TRBJ2-7	TGCAGCGTTGTGGGGCAGGGGACACTGTTCGACTACGAGCAGTACTTC	CSVVGQGTLFDYEQYF
many	TRBV6-6	.	TRBJ1-4	TGTGCCACCTTCATGGAGTCGGGGGATGAAAAACTGTTTTTT	CATFMESGDEKLFF
few	TRBV7-3	.	TRBJ2-1	TGTGCCAGCAGTGTCAGATCCCAGGACCCGCAGGTCGAGCAGTTCTTC	CASSVRSQDPQVEQFF
many	TRBV18	TRBD1	TRBJ2-1	TGTGCCAGCTCACGGACTCCGGGACAGGACAATGAGCAGTTCTTC	CASSRTPGQDNEQFF
many	TRBV2	.	TRBJ2-7	TGTGCCAGCAACGGGGGCTCCTATTACGAGCAGTACTTC	CASNGGSYYEQYF
many	TRBV7-3	TRBD2	TRBJ2-3	TGTGCCAGCAGCTTGGATAGTAGCGGGAAAGATACGCAGTATTTT	CASSLDSSGKDTQYF
.	TRBV5-4	TRBD2	TRBJ2-1	TGTGCCAGCAGCCTAGCGGGAGGGCAGAACAATGAGCAGTTCTTC	CASSLAGGQNNEQFF
few	TRBV5-4	TRBD1	TRBJ2-7	TGTGCCAGCAGCTTCCCCGGGACAGCCTCCTACGAGCAGTACTTC	CASSFPGTASYEQYF
many	TRBV6-2/TRBV6-3	.	TRBJ2-3	TGTGCCAGCGAGCCCGCCGAGGCGGGGAGCACAGATACGCAGTATTTT	CASEPAEAGSTDTQYF
.	TRBV29-1	.	TRBJ1-2	TGCAGCGTTGATCATGGCTACACCTTC	CSVDHGYTF
many	TRBV12-3/TRBV12-4	.	TRBJ2-2	TGTGCCAGCAGCGCAGGGGAGAACACCGGGGAGCTGTTTTTT	CASSAGENTGELFF
many	TRBV10-3	.	TRBJ1-1	TGTGCCATCCGCGTGGGAGACACTGAAGCTTTCTTT	CAIRVGDTEAFF
.	TRBV21-1	.	TRBJ2-7	TGTGCCAGCAGCCCGAGGGGCAAGACAGTCGCCTACGAGCAGTACTTC	CASSPRGKTVAYEQYF
many	TRBV6-5	.	TRBJ2-3	TGTGCCAGCAGTTACTCGGGCGGGTACACAGATACGCAGTATTTT	CASSYSGGYTDTQYF
.	TRBV4-3	.	TRBJ1-2	TGCGCCAGCAGCCAAGATCTATCCAATGGCTACACCTTC	CASSQDLSNGYTF
medium-sized	TRBV19	TRBD2	TRBJ2-5	TGTGCCAGTAGCTGGACTAGCGGGAGGGGCGAGACCCAGTACTTC	CASSWTSGRGETQYF
many	TRBV11-2	.	TRBJ2-1	TGTGCCAGCACTCCTGGGGCCGCCTACAATGAGCAGTTCTTC	CASTPGAAYNEQFF
many	TRBV11-2	TRBD2	TRBJ2-7	TGTGCCAGCAGCCCCTTATGGGAGCGGGGAGAGTACTTC	CASSPLWERGEYF
many	TRBV5-1	.	TRBJ1-2	TGCGCCAGCAGCTTTGACAGGATGCAGGTTACTGGCTACACCTTC	CASSFDRMQVTGYTF
.	TRBV20-1	.	TRBJ2-2	TGCAGTGCTAAGGGACTCGACACCGGGGAGCTGTTTTTT	CSAKGLDTGELFF
many	TRBV5-5	.	TRBJ2-7	TGTGCCAGCAGCTCCCAGGGGAGCTCCTACGAGCAGTACTTC	CASSSQGSSYEQYF
few	TRBV6-1	TRBD2	TRBJ2-1	TGTGCCAGCAGTCCTAGCGGGATACCTGAGCAGTTCTTC	CASSPSGIPEQFF
few	TRBV27	.	TRBJ2-7	TGTGCCAGCCTGTATCTGGTCAACGAGCAGTACTTC	CASLYLVNEQYF
few	TRBV7-8	TRBD1	TRBJ1-2	TGTGCCAGCAGCCCGACAGGGAGTTATGGCTACACCTTC	CASSPTGSYGYTF
medium-sized	TRBV25-1	TRBD2	TRBJ2-7	TGTGCCAGCAGTGAATCTAAGACTAGCGGGACCTACGAGCAGTACTTC	CASSESKTSGTYEQYF
many	TRBV11-1	TRBD2	TRBJ2-2	TGTGCCAGCAGCCCGGGACTAGCGGGACTCACCGGGGAGCTGTTTTTT	CASSPGLAGLTGELFF
many	TRBV11-2	TRBD1	TRBJ2-5	TGTGCCAGCAGCTTAGCCCCCGACAGGGCGGAGACCCAGTACTTC	CASSLAPDRAETQYF
.	TRBV29-1	.	TRBJ2-6	TGCAGCGTTGCCAGTACAGTCTCTGGGGCCAACGTCCTGACTTTC	CSVASTVSGANVLTF
many	TRBV20-1	.	TRBJ1-6	TGCAGTGCTAAGGACGGAATGAGCTCCTATAATTCACCCCTCCACTTT	CSAKDGMSSYNSPLHF
many	TRBV5-6	TRBD1	TRBJ2-3	TGTGCCAGCAGCTTGGACAGGGGGCGATTCACAGATACGCAGTATTTT	CASSLDRGRFTDTQYF
few	TRBV5-6	TRBD2	TRBJ2-5	TGTGCCAGCAGCCTACTCCCACCCGGGACTAGCGGGGGGCAGCCCAAGTACTTC	CASSLLPPGTSGGQPKYF
few	TRBV29-1	.	TRBJ2-7	TGCAGCGTTGTGAAAGGTCCTGACTACGAGCAGTACTTC	CSVVKGPDYEQYF
many	TRBV5-1	TRBD2	TRBJ2-1	TGCGCCAGCAGCTCCGGCCTAGCGGGAGCTCCAAATGAGCAGTTCTTC	CASSSGLAGAPNEQFF
few	TRBV18	.	TRBJ2-5	TGTGCCAGCTCACCGCTAGACCAAGAGACCCAGTACTTC	CASSPLDQETQYF
few	TRBV7-2	TRBD2	TRBJ2-7	TGTGCCAGCAGTTGGACTAGCGGGCGGTACGAGCAGTACTTC	CASSWTSGRYEQYF
many	TRBV20-1	TRBD2	TRBJ2-3	TGCAGTGGAAGACTAGCGGTCCCTGATACGCAGTATTTT	CSGRLAVPDTQYF
many	TRBV18	.	TRBJ1-5	TGTGCCAGCTCACCACGCTCAGGGAACAATCAGCCCCAGCATTTT	CASSPRSGNNQPQHF
many	TRBV7-2	.	TRBJ2-6	TGTGCCAGCAGCTTCTTTGGGGCCAACGTCCTGACTTTC	CASSFFGANVLTF
many	TRBV5-1	.	TRBJ2-7	TGCGCCAGCAGCTTGGGAGGGCCTACCAACGAGCAGTACTTC	CASSLGGPTNEQYF
many	TRBV6-6	TRBD1	TRBJ2-7	TGTGCCAGCAGTTACGGTTTGGACAGGAAGCACGAGCAGTACTTC	CASSYGLDRKHEQYF
many	TRBV5-5	TRBD2	TRBJ2-1	TGTGCCAGCAGCCCTGGCGCTAGCGGGGGAAGGTGGCAGTTCTTC	CASSPGASGGRWQFF
many	TRBV4-1	.	TRBJ2-3	TGCGCCAGCAGTCCGGCGGCTAGCACAGATACGCAGTATTTT	CASSPAASTDTQYF
many	TRBV28	TRBD2	TRBJ2-1	TGTGCCATTGGTTGGACTAGCGGGGGTTATGGGCAGTTCTTC	CAIGWTSGGYGQFF
.	TRBV7-2	TRBD2	TRBJ2-7	TGTGCCAGCAGCTTAGGACGGGGGGGCCCGAGTGAGCAGTACTTC	CASSLGRGGPSEQYF
many	TRBV19	.	TRBJ1-5	TGTGCCAGTAGTAGGGACGGGCTAAGCAATCAGCCCCAGCATTTT	CASSRDGLSNQPQHF